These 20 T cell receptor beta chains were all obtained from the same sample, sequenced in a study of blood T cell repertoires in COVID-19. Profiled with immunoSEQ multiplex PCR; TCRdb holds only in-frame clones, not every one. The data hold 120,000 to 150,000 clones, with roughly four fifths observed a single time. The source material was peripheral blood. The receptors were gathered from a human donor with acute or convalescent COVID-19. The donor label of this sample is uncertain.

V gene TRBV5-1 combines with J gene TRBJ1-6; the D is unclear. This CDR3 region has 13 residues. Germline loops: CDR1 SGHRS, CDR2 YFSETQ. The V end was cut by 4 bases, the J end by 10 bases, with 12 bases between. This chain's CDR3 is CASSHGKESPLHF. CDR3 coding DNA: TGCGCCAGCAGCCACGGGAAGGAATCACCCCTCCACTTT. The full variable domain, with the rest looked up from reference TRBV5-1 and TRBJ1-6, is KAGVTQTPRYLIKTRGQQVTLSCSPISGHRSVSWYQQTPGQGLQFLFEYFSETQRNKGNFPGRFSGRQFSNSRSEMNVSTLELGDSALYLCASSHGKESPLHFGNGTRLTVT.

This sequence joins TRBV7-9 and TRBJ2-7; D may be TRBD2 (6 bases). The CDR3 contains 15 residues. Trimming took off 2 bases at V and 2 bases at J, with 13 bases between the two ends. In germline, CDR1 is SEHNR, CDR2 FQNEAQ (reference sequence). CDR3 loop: CASSLKGLPPYEQYF. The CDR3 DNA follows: TGTGCCAGCAGCTTAAAGGGACTTCCTCCCTACGAGCAGTACTTC. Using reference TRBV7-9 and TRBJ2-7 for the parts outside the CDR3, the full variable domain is DTGVSQNPRHKITKRGQNVTFRCDPISEHNRLYWYRQTLGQGPEFLTYFQNEAQLEKSRLLSDRFSAERPKGSFSTLEIQRTEQGDSAMYLCASSLKGLPPYEQYFGPGTRLTVT.

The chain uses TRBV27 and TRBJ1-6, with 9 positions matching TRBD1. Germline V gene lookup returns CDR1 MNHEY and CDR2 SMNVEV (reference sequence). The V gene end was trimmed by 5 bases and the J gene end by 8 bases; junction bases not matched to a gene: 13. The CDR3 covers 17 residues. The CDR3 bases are TGTGCCAGCAGTCCCCTCCTTCGACAGGGGGGCCATTCACCCCTCCACTTT. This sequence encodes CASSPLLRQGGHSPLHF.

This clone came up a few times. The CDR3 DNA sequence: TGTGCCAGCAGCTTAGGTCCGACAGCAGAGCAGTACTTC. The encoded protein is CASSLGPTAEQYF. The chain couples TRBV7-9 to TRBJ2-7, with D tentatively TRBD1 (5 bases). Germline assignment: CDR1 SEHNR and CDR2 FQNEAQ (reference sequence). The CDR3 sequence is 13 residues long. The ends were cut back, 1 base at V and 7 bases at J, with 11 bases in the middle. The complete variable domain, with remaining parts taken from reference TRBV7-9 and TRBJ2-7, reads DTGVSQNPRHKITKRGQNVTFRCDPISEHNRLYWYRQTLGQGPEFLTYFQNEAQLEKSRLLSDRFSAERPKGSFSTLEIQRTEQGDSAMYLCASSLGPTAEQYFGPGTRLTVT.

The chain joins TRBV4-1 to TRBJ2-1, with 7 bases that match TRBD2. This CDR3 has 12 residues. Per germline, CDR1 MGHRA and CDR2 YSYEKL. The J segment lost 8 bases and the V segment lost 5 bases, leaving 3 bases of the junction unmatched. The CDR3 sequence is CASSFRGDEQFF. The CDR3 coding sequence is TGCGCCAGCAGCTTCCGGGGGGATGAGCAGTTCTTC.

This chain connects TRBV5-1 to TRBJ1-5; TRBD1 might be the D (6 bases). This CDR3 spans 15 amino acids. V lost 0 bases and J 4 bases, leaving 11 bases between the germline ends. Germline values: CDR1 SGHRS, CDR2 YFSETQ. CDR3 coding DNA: TGCGCCAGCAGCTTGGATGCAGGGGAGAATCAGCCCCAGCATTTT. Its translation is CASSLDAGENQPQHF.

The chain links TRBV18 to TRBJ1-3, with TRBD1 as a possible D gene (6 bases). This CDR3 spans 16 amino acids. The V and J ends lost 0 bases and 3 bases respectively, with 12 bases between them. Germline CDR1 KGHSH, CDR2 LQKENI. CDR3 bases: TGTGCCAGCTCACCACCGGCGTCAGGGGTTGGAAACACCATATATTTT. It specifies CASSPPASGVGNTIYF.

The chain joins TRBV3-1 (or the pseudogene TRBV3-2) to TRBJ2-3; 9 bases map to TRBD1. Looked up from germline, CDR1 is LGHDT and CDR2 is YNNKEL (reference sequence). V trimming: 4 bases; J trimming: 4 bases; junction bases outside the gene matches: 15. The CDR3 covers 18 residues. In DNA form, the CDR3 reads TGTGCCAGCAGCCGCCGTCCCGGGACAGGGTCTGGGGCAGATACGCAGTATTTT. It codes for CASSRRPGTGSGADTQYF.

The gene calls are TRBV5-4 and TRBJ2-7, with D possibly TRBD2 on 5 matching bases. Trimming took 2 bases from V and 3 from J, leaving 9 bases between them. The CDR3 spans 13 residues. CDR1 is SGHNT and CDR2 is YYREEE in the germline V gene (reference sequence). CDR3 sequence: CASSFPGNYEQYF. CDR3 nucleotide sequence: TGTGCCAGCAGCTTCCCGGGGAACTACGAGCAGTACTTC.

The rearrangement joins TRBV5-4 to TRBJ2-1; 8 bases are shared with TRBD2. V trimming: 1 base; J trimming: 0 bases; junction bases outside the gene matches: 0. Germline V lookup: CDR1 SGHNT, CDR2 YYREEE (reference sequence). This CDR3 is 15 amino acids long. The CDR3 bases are TGTGCCAGCAGCTTGACTAGCGGCTCCTACAATGAGCAGTTCTTC. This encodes CASSLTSGSYNEQFF.

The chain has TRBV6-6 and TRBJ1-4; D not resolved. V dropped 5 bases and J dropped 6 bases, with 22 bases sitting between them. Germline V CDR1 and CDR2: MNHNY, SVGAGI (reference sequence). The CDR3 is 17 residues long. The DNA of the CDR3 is TGTGCCAGCAGTCGCGCCCAAAGGGAGTTTTGGGATGAAAAACTGTTTTTT. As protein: CASSRAQREFWDEKLFF.

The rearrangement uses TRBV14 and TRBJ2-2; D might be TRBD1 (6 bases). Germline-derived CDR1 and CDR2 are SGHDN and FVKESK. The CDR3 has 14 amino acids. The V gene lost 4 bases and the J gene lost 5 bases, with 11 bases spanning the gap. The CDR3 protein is CASSRIGQTGELFF. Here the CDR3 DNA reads TGTGCCAGCAGCCGGATCGGACAGACCGGGGAGCTGTTTTTT.

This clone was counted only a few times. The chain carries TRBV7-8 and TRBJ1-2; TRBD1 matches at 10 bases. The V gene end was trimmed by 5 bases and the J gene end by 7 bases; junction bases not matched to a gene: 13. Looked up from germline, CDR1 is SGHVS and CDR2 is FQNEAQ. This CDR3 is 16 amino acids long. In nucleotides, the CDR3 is TGTGCCAGCAGCCCACAGACAGGGGGCATCGTGCTTGGCTACACCTTC. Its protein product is CASSPQTGGIVLGYTF.

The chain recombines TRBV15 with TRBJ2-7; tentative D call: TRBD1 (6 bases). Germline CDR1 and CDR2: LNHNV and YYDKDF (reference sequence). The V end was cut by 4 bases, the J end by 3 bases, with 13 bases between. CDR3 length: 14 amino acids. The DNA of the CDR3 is TGTGCCACCAGCACCCGAGACAGGAGCTACGAGCAGTACTTC. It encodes CATSTRDRSYEQYF.

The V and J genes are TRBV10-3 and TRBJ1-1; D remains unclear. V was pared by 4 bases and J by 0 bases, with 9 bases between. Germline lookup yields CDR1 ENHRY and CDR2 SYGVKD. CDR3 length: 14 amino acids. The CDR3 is CAISGLGVNTEAFF. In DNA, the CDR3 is TGTGCCATCAGTGGCCTCGGGGTGAACACTGAAGCTTTCTTT.

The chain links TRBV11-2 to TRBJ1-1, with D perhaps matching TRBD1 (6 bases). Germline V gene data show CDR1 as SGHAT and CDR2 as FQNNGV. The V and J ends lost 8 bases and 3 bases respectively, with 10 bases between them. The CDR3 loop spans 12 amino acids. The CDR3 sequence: CASDNRDTEAFF. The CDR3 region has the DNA TGTGCCAGCGATAACAGGGACACTGAAGCTTTCTTT.

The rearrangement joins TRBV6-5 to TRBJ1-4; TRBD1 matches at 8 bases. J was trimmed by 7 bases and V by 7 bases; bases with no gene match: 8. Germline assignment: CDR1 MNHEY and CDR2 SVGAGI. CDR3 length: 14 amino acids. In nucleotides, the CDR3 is TGTGCCAGCACTGGGGGACAGGAGGCTGAAAAACTGTTTTTT. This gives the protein CASTGGQEAEKLFF.

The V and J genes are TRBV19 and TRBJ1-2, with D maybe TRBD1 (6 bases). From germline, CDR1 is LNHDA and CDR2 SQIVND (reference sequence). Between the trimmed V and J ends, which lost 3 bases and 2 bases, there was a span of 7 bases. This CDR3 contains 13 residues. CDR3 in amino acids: CASSMGQNYGYTF. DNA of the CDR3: TGTGCCAGTAGTATGGGACAAAACTATGGCTACACCTTC.

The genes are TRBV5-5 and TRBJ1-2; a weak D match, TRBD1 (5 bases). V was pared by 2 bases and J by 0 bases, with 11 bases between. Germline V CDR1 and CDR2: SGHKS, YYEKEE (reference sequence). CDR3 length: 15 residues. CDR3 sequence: CASSLGIGANYGYTF. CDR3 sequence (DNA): TGTGCCAGCAGCTTAGGAATAGGGGCTAACTATGGCTACACCTTC.

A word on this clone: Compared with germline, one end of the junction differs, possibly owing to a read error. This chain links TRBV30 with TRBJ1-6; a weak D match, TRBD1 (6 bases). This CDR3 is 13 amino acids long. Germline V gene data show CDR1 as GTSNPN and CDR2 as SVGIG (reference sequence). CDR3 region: CAWKTGYTSPLHF. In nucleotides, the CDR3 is TGTGCCTGGAAAACAGGGTATACTTCACCCCTCCACTTT.